The present T cell receptor (beta chain) was sequenced within a study of beta chain features in type 1 diabetes. At the level of the study: Healthy donors and patients had similar age, gender and cell yields. Notes on the study in general: Patients with type 1 diabetes showed fewer VDJ junction insertions and more deletions.

This clone was seen only a few times. What it recognizes is unknown. Only one heparinised blood draw was taken per donor, and its volume averaged approximately 0.11 L. cDNA synthesis used the whole RNA isolate, giving expressed TCRB sequences. Only in-frame clones appear in the TCRdb table, and some are missing; sequencing was by immunoSEQ multiplex PCR. The sample gives under 250,000 clones, approximately 14% of which show up once; about 0.027% is in the top ten. The CDR3 covers 12 residues. Per the germline V gene, CDR1 is WNHNN and CDR2 is SYGVQD (reference sequence). Trimming cost V 3 bases and J 4 bases, with 4 bases left between them.

The V call is TRBV10-1, the J call TRBJ2-1; D gene uncertain. The sequenced material came from naive CD4+ T cells from blood. The clonotype comes from a woman aged 40 to 49 in good health. The CDR3, as DNA: TGCGCCAGCAGTGACAGTTACAATGAGCAGTTCTTC. Protein: CASSDSYNEQFF.